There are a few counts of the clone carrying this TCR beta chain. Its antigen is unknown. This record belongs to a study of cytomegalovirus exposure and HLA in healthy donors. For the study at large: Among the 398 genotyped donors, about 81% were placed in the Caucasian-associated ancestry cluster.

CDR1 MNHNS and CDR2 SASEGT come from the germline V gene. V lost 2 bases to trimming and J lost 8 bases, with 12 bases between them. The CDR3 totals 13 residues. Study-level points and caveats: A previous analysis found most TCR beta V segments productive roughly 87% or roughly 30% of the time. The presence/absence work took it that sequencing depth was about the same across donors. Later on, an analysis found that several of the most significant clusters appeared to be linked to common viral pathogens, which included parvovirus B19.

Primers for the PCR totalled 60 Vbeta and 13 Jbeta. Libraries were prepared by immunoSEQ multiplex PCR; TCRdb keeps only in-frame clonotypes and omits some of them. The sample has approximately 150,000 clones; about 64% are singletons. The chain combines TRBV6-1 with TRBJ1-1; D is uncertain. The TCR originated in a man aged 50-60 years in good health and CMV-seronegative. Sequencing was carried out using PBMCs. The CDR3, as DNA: TGTGCCAGCAGTGAAACTGTAAGGAGGGAAGCTTTCTTT. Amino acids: CASSETVRREAFF.